The clone carrying this T cell receptor (beta chain) was seen more than once but under ten times. Its specificity is not known. This entry belongs to a study of T-cell memory formation after mild COVID-19. General study findings and limits: The study detected some responding clones in pre-infection memory, suggesting cross-reactive memory joined.

Germline lookup yields CDR1 KGHDR and CDR2 SFDVKD. V was cut by 4 bases and J by 1 base, with 11 bases left in between. The CDR3 loop spans 15 amino acids. TCRdb reanalysed the 5' RACE reads using MiXCR and keeps one entry per CDR3 protein. Of around 190,000 distinct CDR3 sequences in the sample, roughly 20% were seen once. The origin of this receptor is a man aged 18 to 29 who had mild COVID-19 (a few samples of this study predate the infection). Cell type and time point are not known. The sample taken for sequencing was PBMCs or a T cell subset sorted from them (not recorded which). The chain joins TRBV24-1 to TRBJ2-3, with unresolved D. CDR3 in amino acids: CATSDPPSGTDTQYF. DNA for the CDR3: TGTGCCACCAGTGACCCCCCTTCCGGCACAGATACGCAGTATTTT.